The rows below give T cell receptor beta chains drawn from one sample of a study of OX40 agonist ivuxolimab in advanced cancers. Assay: immunoSEQ multiplex PCR; the TCRdb copy retains only in-frame clones and omits some. The sample consists of more than 15,000 clones, about three quarters of them appearing once. Sequenced material: CD4+ or CD8+ T cells sorted from blood, taken in a trial of the OX40 agonist ivuxolimab. These receptors were taken from an adult with an advanced solid tumor such as melanoma, head and neck, liver or kidney cancer. Both conserved end residues are part of each CDR3. Fields, in order: J gene, CDR3 length, clone size, V gene, D gene, CDR3 DNA, CDR3 protein. D genes are given only for firm matches. The size entry is marked missing in some rows and otherwise reads once, few, many or a size class.

J gene: TRBJ2-2; CDR3 length: 15; clone size: NA; V gene: TRBV6-1; D gene: NA; CDR3 DNA: TGTGCCAGCAGTGATCTGACAGGGAACACCGGGGAGCTGTTTTTT; CDR3 protein: CASSDLTGNTGELFF
J gene: TRBJ1-1; CDR3 length: 14; clone size: NA; V gene: TRBV6-1; D gene: TRBD1; CDR3 DNA: TGTGCCAGCAGACATAAGGGGGCGTACACTGAAGCTTTCTTT; CDR3 protein: CASRHKGAYTEAFF
J gene: TRBJ1-1; CDR3 length: 11; clone size: NA; V gene: TRBV28; D gene: NA; CDR3 DNA: TGTGCCGTTAAGCGGAACACTGAAGCTTTCTTT; CDR3 protein: CAVKRNTEAFF
J gene: TRBJ2-3; CDR3 length: 15; clone size: NA; V gene: TRBV11-3; D gene: TRBD2; CDR3 DNA: TGTGCCAGCAGCATAAAAGCGGGGGGGCCAGATACGCAGTATTTT; CDR3 protein: CASSIKAGGPDTQYF
J gene: TRBJ2-3; CDR3 length: 17; clone size: NA; V gene: TRBV4-1; D gene: TRBD2; CDR3 DNA: TGCGCCAGCAGCCAAGATATTCCGACTAGCGGCACAGATACGCAGTATTTT; CDR3 protein: CASSQDIPTSGTDTQYF
J gene: TRBJ1-2; CDR3 length: 15; clone size: NA; V gene: TRBV6-4; D gene: NA; CDR3 DNA: TGTGCCAGCAGTGAAGAGGGTGAGGGGAACTATGGCTACACCTTC; CDR3 protein: CASSEEGEGNYGYTF
J gene: TRBJ2-1; CDR3 length: 14; clone size: NA; V gene: TRBV19; D gene: NA; CDR3 DNA: TGTGCCAGTAAACGGAACTGGGATTACAATGAGCAGTTCTTC; CDR3 protein: CASKRNWDYNEQFF
J gene: TRBJ1-1; CDR3 length: 14; clone size: NA; V gene: TRBV6-1; D gene: NA; CDR3 DNA: TGTGCCAGCAGTGGATTGAGGGAAAACACTGAAGCTTTCTTT; CDR3 protein: CASSGLRENTEAFF
J gene: TRBJ2-3; CDR3 length: 15; clone size: NA; V gene: TRBV29-1; D gene: NA; CDR3 DNA: TGCAGCGTTGAAGGGTCTAGCATGAGCCCAGATACGCAGTATTTT; CDR3 protein: CSVEGSSMSPDTQYF
J gene: TRBJ2-7; CDR3 length: 13; clone size: NA; V gene: TRBV10-3; D gene: NA; CDR3 DNA: TGTGCCATGGCGGGGGACACTTCCTACGAGCAGTACTTC; CDR3 protein: CAMAGDTSYEQYF
J gene: TRBJ2-3; CDR3 length: 16; clone size: NA; V gene: TRBV7-9; D gene: TRBD1; CDR3 DNA: TGTGCCAGCAGCTTAGGGAGACAGGGCCCCCCAGATACGCAGTATTTT; CDR3 protein: CASSLGRQGPPDTQYF
J gene: TRBJ2-2; CDR3 length: 14; clone size: NA; V gene: TRBV10-1; D gene: TRBD1; CDR3 DNA: TGCGCCAGCACAGACAGGGTGGAAACCGGGGAGCTGTTTTTT; CDR3 protein: CASTDRVETGELFF
J gene: TRBJ1-1; CDR3 length: 14; clone size: few; V gene: TRBV28; D gene: NA; CDR3 DNA: TGTGCCAGCAGTTTACTCCCCGGGAACACTGAAGCTTTCTTT; CDR3 protein: CASSLLPGNTEAFF
J gene: TRBJ2-7; CDR3 length: 14; clone size: NA; V gene: TRBV9; D gene: NA; CDR3 DNA: TGTGCCAGCAGCGTAGGACAGCGGACCTACGAGCAGTACTTC; CDR3 protein: CASSVGQRTYEQYF
J gene: TRBJ1-2; CDR3 length: 14; clone size: once; V gene: TRBV9; D gene: NA; CDR3 DNA: TGTGCCAGCACCCCGAGAGTCGGGAACGATGGCTACACCTTC; CDR3 protein: CASTPRVGNDGYTF
J gene: TRBJ2-3; CDR3 length: 13; clone size: NA; V gene: TRBV7-3; D gene: NA; CDR3 DNA: TGTGCCAGCAGCCCCGGAAGCACAGATACGCAGTATTTT; CDR3 protein: CASSPGSTDTQYF
J gene: TRBJ2-2; CDR3 length: 14; clone size: NA; V gene: TRBV4-3; D gene: NA; CDR3 DNA: TGCGCCAGCAGCCAAGTGGCAGGATTTCAGGAGCTGTTTTTT; CDR3 protein: CASSQVAGFQELFF
J gene: TRBJ1-4; CDR3 length: 16; clone size: NA; V gene: TRBV4-2; D gene: NA; CDR3 DNA: TGTGCCAGCAGCCAAGGTGACGGACAGCGACGAGAAAAACTGTTTTTT; CDR3 protein: CASSQGDGQRREKLFF
J gene: TRBJ1-2; CDR3 length: 14; clone size: NA; V gene: TRBV27; D gene: NA; CDR3 DNA: TGTGCCAGCAGTTTACAAGGGGGTAACTATGGCTACACCTTC; CDR3 protein: CASSLQGGNYGYTF
J gene: TRBJ2-7; CDR3 length: 15; clone size: NA; V gene: TRBV5-3; D gene: TRBD1; CDR3 DNA: TGTGCCAGAAGCTTGGAACAGGGGGCCACCTACGAGCAGTACTTC; CDR3 protein: CARSLEQGATYEQYF
J gene: TRBJ2-1; CDR3 length: 15; clone size: NA; V gene: TRBV6-4; D gene: NA; CDR3 DNA: TGTGCCAGCAGTGACCAGGGGGGGACCTACAATGAGCAGTTCTTC; CDR3 protein: CASSDQGGTYNEQFF